This entry is about one T cell receptor (beta chain). It has no known antigen specificity. No base quality information exists; no much larger clone differs at one position. The germline V gene (reference sequence) supplies CDR1 LNHDA and CDR2 SQIVND. The cysteine opens and the phenylalanine closes a CDR3 of 15 amino acids. The CDR3 DNA has 45 bases and is translated from base 1. The germline ends are 11 bases apart after V is trimmed by 6 bases and J by 0 bases. The source of the sample is a study of OX40 agonist ivuxolimab in advanced cancers. For the wider study: The costimulatory receptor OX40 (CD134) was targeted by ivuxolimab, a fully human IgG2 agonistic monoclonal antibody. Intravenous ivuxolimab was administered to patients every 2 weeks at six dose levels: 0.01, 0.1, 0.3, 1.5, 3 and 10 mg/kg. Among the roughly 50 dose-escalation patients, roughly 20 had hepatocellular carcinoma, around 15 melanoma, 9 renal cell carcinoma and 9 head and neck cancer. The dose-escalation cohort was roughly 87% male with a mean age of about 58 years, ranging from 23 to 79. Prior anti-PD-1, anti-PD-L1 or anti-CTLA-4 therapy was permitted, and checkpoint inhibitors had been received by under 50% of dose-escalation patients. Partial responses occurred in three dose-escalation patients: two with cutaneous melanoma and one with hepatocellular carcinoma. The point of sequencing TCRbeta in the periphery was to test whether ivuxolimab changed TCR sequence diversity and drove clonal T-cell expansion. The paper covers the monotherapy dose-escalation part of the phase I ivuxolimab trial, which included N ≈ 52 patients.

For sequencing of the TCRbeta CDR3 region, genomic DNA was extracted from the sorted cells. TCRbeta CDR3 regions were sequenced using the immunoSEQ Assay. This is the immuneACCESS table as TCRdb keeps it, with only in-frame sequences that have V and J called. A part of the clones is gone; compared with another copy, unresolved V genes explain less than half, and the rest is unexplained. The sample records about 58,000 clones, over 80% of which are singletons. Clones ranked in the top ten supply around 3.3% of the sample. Results and caveats for the whole study, not just this receptor: Which antigens the clonally expanded peripheral T cells were specific for was not determined. Low levels of normalized T-cell clonal expansion were also seen in some nonresponding patients. After ivuxolimab, expanded clones were on average more numerous among CD8+ T cells than among CD4+ T cells. Partial responders in the 0.1-3.0 mg/kg groups had among the lowest normalized peripheral clonal expansion, especially among CD8+ T cells. At doses of 0.1 to 3.0 mg/kg, clonal expansion of both CD4+ and CD8+ blood T cells was observed from baseline to week 6.

The trial excluded patients who had a history of autoimmune disease or were on systemic immunosuppression. Peripheral blood for TCR sequencing was collected from all dose cohorts at baseline, on cycle 4 day 1, and on cycle 7 day 1. The samples were drawn from a first-in-human, open-label, multicenter phase I dose-escalation trial of ivuxolimab. The trial enrolled adults with locally advanced or metastatic head and neck squamous cell, hepatocellular, melanoma or renal cell carcinoma. Before TCR sequencing, CD4+ T cells and CD8+ T cells were sorted from peripheral blood as separate populations. The chain is made from TRBV19 and TRBJ1-4; a confident D gene designation cannot be given. The TCR originated in an adult with an advanced solid tumor such as melanoma, head and neck, liver or kidney cancer. This material consisted of CD4+ or CD8+ T cells sorted from blood, taken in a trial of the OX40 agonist ivuxolimab. In nucleotides, the sequence is TGTGCCAGTAGCCGCCCACCCACAACTAATGAAAAACTGTTTTTT. The encoded protein is CASSRPPTTNEKLFF.